The clone carrying this T cell receptor beta chain showed up just once. What it binds is not known. The healthy adult donors were HIV-negative and reported no recent acute infections or vaccinations. The CDR3 covers 15 residues. Per the germline V gene, CDR1 is SEHNR and CDR2 is FQNEAQ (reference sequence). V was shortened by 5 bases and J by 1 base, with 15 bases between the two germline ends. The entry originates in a study of shared clonotypes between healthy human individuals. Looking at the study overall: Per donor, three plates held CD4 naive cells, three held CD4 memory, two held CD8 naive and one held CD8 memory. General study points: Naive subsets, compared against memory subsets, generally had larger estimated richness values. Only blood was sampled, and tissue TCR repertoires likely differ from blood ones.

Here immunoSEQ multiplex PCR was the method, and the copy in TCRdb shows in-frame clones only, minus some. The sample has 950,000 to 1,300,000 clones, approximately 68% seen once. The genes are TRBV7-9 and TRBJ2-7; possibly TRBD1 or TRBD2 for D (5 bases each). The TCR originated in a man aged 18 to 35 in good health. The specimen sequenced was memory CD4+ T cells sorted from blood. Subset noted: CD45RA-negative fraction. CDR3 DNA sequence: TGTGCCAGCAGCGCGGGTCCTGGGGGTTCCTACGAGCAGTACTTC. Translating gives CASSAGPGGSYEQYF. Filled out from reference TRBV7-9 and TRBJ2-7, the complete variable domain reads DTGVSQNPRHKITKRGQNVTFRCDPISEHNRLYWYRQTLGQGPEFLTYFQNEAQLEKSRLLSDRFSAERPKGSFSTLEIQRTEQGDSAMYLCASSAGPGGSYEQYFGPGTRLTVT.